The present T cell receptor (beta chain) was sequenced within a study of T cell changes during pregnancy in multiple sclerosis. V lost 10 bases, J lost 8 bases, and 17 bases lay in between. The CDR3 consists of 12 residues. Germline V gene sequence: CDR1 WSHSY, CDR2 SAAADI. The method was immunoSEQ multiplex PCR; TCRdb's version includes in-frame clones alone and lacks a portion of them. The sample includes 100,000 or so clones, roughly nine tenths seen only once; the top ten take around 1.2%. J is TRBJ1-1 and V is TRBV10-2; the D is unclear. This sample comprised peripheral blood, obtained in the second trimester of pregnancy. The sequence came from a female donor with multiple sclerosis, enrolled in a pregnancy study. The CDR3 region has the DNA TGCGCCACGACGAGGAAACCGAGGGAAGCTTTCTTT. Protein: CATTRKPREAFF.